This T cell receptor (beta chain) was found in a study of molecular identifiers for immune sequencing clone quantification. Details on this clonotype: With a much larger clone just one base away, this may be a read error.

TCRdb called the PCR reads again in MiXCR, with one record for every CDR3 protein. Here the sample spans more than 450,000 distinct CDR3 sequences, approximately 25% being singletons. Sequenced input: naive CD8+ T cells from blood, with Jurkat cell RNA spiked in. This sample's subset: FACS-sorted CD8+CD4-CCR7+CD45RA+ naive T cells. The clonotype comes from a human donor in good health. Some libraries in this study had Jurkat cell RNA spiked in.

CDR3 nucleotides: TGTGCCAGCAAACCGACGGCTAGCGGGGGTCACCAAGAGACCCAGTACTTC. This gives the protein CASKPTASGGHQETQYF. V is TRBV6-2 or TRBV6-3 and J is TRBJ2-5; TRBD2 matches 10 bases. This CDR3 comprises 17 residues. Germline CDR1 reads MNHEY; CDR2 reads SVGEGT. J lost 0 bases, V lost 7 bases, and 11 bases had no gene match.